This paragraph reports one T cell receptor beta chain. Its antigen is undetermined. This CDR3 spans 13 amino acids. Germline V gene sequence: CDR1 SQVTM, CDR2 ANQGSEA. Trimming pared 6 bases from V and 2 bases from J, leaving 14 bases between. The donors were members of the validation cohort comprising approximately 110 subjects, separate from the roughly 700-subject first cohort. This table comes from immunoSEQ multiplex PCR, and its TCRdb copy is limited to in-frame clones, with some not included. Altogether some 140,000 clones are present, 80% to 90% being singletons, with the ten largest covering approximately 1.5%. These data are taken from a study of cytomegalovirus exposure and HLA in healthy donors. Study-wide points: Confirmation in vitro established that a few CMV-associated chains were specific for CMV antigens. Reports credit the classifier with highly specific, highly sensitive diagnosis of cytomegalovirus status. The authors listed some 160 TCR beta chains as cytomegalovirus-associated.

V gene TRBV29-1 combines with J gene TRBJ2-7; weak D call: TRBD2 (6 bases). This TCR derives from a woman in her twenties or thirties in good health and CMV-seronegative. Sequenced: PBMCs. The CDR3 sequence: CSVGTPKAYEQYF. As DNA, the CDR3 is TGCAGCGTCGGGACTCCTAAGGCCTACGAGCAGTACTTC.